The clone carrying this T cell receptor (beta chain) was seen only once. This specimen belongs to a study of T cell responses to AZD1222 COVID-19 vaccine. Overall study: Both about-4-week and about-12-week second-dose recipients were combined.

This CDR3 contains 16 residues. V was clipped by 0 bases and J by 5 bases, with 13 bases between them. CDR1 and CDR2 from the germline V gene are KGHDR and SFDVKD. Measured with immunoSEQ multiplex PCR; TCRdb has only the in-frame clones, and not every one. The sample holds approximately 100,000 clones, 92% seen once. This clonotype originated in an adult in good health. Sequenced here: peripheral blood, sampled on day 0 of AZD1222 vaccination. The V and J genes are TRBV24-1 and TRBJ1-5; D possibly corresponds to TRBD1 (6 bases). The CDR3 DNA sequence: TGTGCCACCAGTGATTTGAAACAGGGTTTTGATCAGCCCCAGCATTTT. Amino acid sequence: CATSDLKQGFDQPQHF.